A single sample gave rise to the 9 T cell receptor beta chains below, sequenced in a study of cytomegalovirus exposure and HLA in healthy donors. 60 Vbeta and 13 Jbeta primers were used in PCR. Repertoires were generated with immunoSEQ multiplex PCR, while TCRdb's copy carries only in-frame clones and drops some. The table records about 120,000 clones, around three fifths of them present only once. What was sequenced was PBMCs. The receptors were gathered from a woman in her thirties or forties in good health and CMV-seropositive.

This chain joins TRBV11-2 and TRBJ1-2, with 11 bases lining up with TRBD1. Trimming removed 5 bases from V and 8 bases from J; junction bases left unmatched: 4. In germline, CDR1 is SGHAT, CDR2 FQNNGV. The CDR3 has 13 residues. In nucleotides, the CDR3 is TGTGCCAGCAGCCCACGGACAGGGGGCGGCTACACCTTC. The encoded protein is CASSPRTGGGYTF.

The V gene is TRBV7-9, the J gene TRBJ2-1, with unresolved D. CDR3 length: 16 residues. CDR1 is SEHNR and CDR2 is FQNEAQ in the germline V gene (reference sequence). Trimming removed 7 bases from V and 6 bases from J, with 22 bases in between. The CDR3 DNA follows: TGTGCCAGCATCCCCCCTCCGGGTCCCCCACCCAATGAGCAGTTCTTC. Its protein is CASIPPPGPPPNEQFF. The complete variable domain, with remaining parts taken from reference TRBV7-9 and TRBJ2-1, reads DTGVSQNPRHKITKRGQNVTFRCDPISEHNRLYWYRQTLGQGPEFLTYFQNEAQLEKSRLLSDRFSAERPKGSFSTLEIQRTEQGDSAMYLCASIPPPGPPPNEQFFGPGTRLTVL.

The rearrangement joins TRBV19 to TRBJ2-7; 8 bases map to TRBD1. Germline CDR1 and CDR2: LNHDA and SQIVND (reference sequence). V trimming: 5 bases; J trimming: 4 bases; junction bases outside the gene matches: 4. This CDR3 is built from 13 residues. CDR3 DNA sequence: TGTGCCAGTAGTCCGGGACAGGCTTACGAGCAGTACTTC. Its protein product is CASSPGQAYEQYF.

The chain combines TRBV6-5 with TRBJ2-2, with 8 bases identical to TRBD1. Germline V gives CDR1 MNHEY, CDR2 SVGAGI. The CDR3 has 15 amino acids. Germline trimming cut 6 bases from V and 0 bases from J; bases unmatched to any gene: 3. CDR3 DNA sequence: TGTGCCAGCAGATCGACAGGGGCGAACACCGGGGAGCTGTTTTTT. Its translation: CASRSTGANTGELFF.

The chain joins TRBV25-1 to TRBJ1-6; possible D gene TRBD1, 5 bases. The CDR3 has 16 residues. The germline CDR1 and CDR2 sequences are MGHDK and SYGVNS. Deletions cut 3 bases from V and 0 bases from J, with 9 bases between. The DNA for the CDR3 is TGTGCCAGCAGTGAGGTCCAGGGCTCCTATAATTCACCCCTCCACTTT. Its translation: CASSEVQGSYNSPLHF.

V and J are TRBV11-2 and TRBJ2-7; 8 nucleotides match TRBD1. The CDR3 is made up of 13 amino acids. The V gene end was trimmed by 5 bases and the J gene end by 7 bases; junction bases not matched to a gene: 7. Germline lookup yields CDR1 SGHAT and CDR2 FQNNGV. The DNA for the CDR3 is TGTGCCAGCAGCCGAGGACAGGGCGGAGAGCAGTACTTC. This sequence encodes CASSRGQGGEQYF.

The chain links TRBV6-6 to TRBJ2-7, with 8 bases that match TRBD2. Germline CDR1 MNHNY, CDR2 SVGAGI (reference sequence). The CDR3 length is 13 residues. Unmatched junction bases numbered 5, after V lost 4 bases and J lost 6 bases. CDR3 sequence reads: CASSSAGVSEQYF. CDR3 in DNA: TGTGCCAGCAGTTCAGCGGGAGTTTCCGAGCAGTACTTC.

The J gene is TRBJ1-1, the V gene TRBV28; D is perhaps TRBD1 (6 bases). The germline gives CDR1 MDHEN, CDR2 SYDVKM. V shed 5 bases and J shed 1 base, with 20 bases lying between them. This CDR3 comprises 17 residues. CDR3 sequence: CASSRAPGASWNTEAFF. The CDR3 DNA sequence: TGTGCCAGCAGTCGTGCCCCAGGGGCTTCGTGGAACACTGAAGCTTTCTTT.

The V call is TRBV11-3, the J call TRBJ2-3; TRBD2 might be the D (6 bases). Trimming took off 5 bases at V and 5 bases at J, with 11 bases between the two ends. The CDR3 consists of 13 residues. CDR1 SGHNT and CDR2 YENEEA come from the germline V gene. The DNA of the CDR3 is TGTGCCAGCAGCCGACGGCGGGGAGATACGCAGTATTTT. Protein product: CASSRRRGDTQYF. The variable domain in full, completed from reference TRBV11-3 and TRBJ2-3, reads EAGVVQSPRYKIIEKKQPVAFWCNPISGHNTLYWYLQNLGQGPELLIRYENEEAVDDSQLPKDRFSAERLKGVDSTLKIQPAELGDSAVYLCASSRRRGDTQYFGPGTRLTVL.